This TCR beta chain was identified in a study of a mutant IDH1 vaccine in newly diagnosed glioma. Turning to the study itself: Treated patients had a mean age of 40.4 years and a roughly 60% male, 37.5% female split. The earlier regimen, radiotherapy, temozolomide, or both, was most often both. Study observations and caveats: Immune responses induced by vaccination arose in 93.3% of the patients.

Sample time point: baseline, week 1 (first vaccination visit). Treatment in this sample: pre-vaccination baseline after standard-of-care therapy. Donors had new IDH1-mutant astrocytomas of WHO grade 3 or 4 (ATRX-lost). Comment on this clone: Its antigen is unidentified.

The data were produced by immunoSEQ multiplex PCR, yet TCRdb's version contains in-frame clones alone and is incomplete. The sample comprises about 24,000 clones, roughly nine tenths of which are singletons, and about 10% rests with the top ten. Germline CDR1 is SGHRS and CDR2 is YFSETQ. Trimming took 4 bases from V and 4 from J, leaving 9 bases between them. CDR3 length: 14 amino acids. The gene calls are TRBV5-1 and TRBJ1-6, with TRBD1 as a possible D gene (5 bases). Here the sequenced sample was PBMCs, taken from a glioma patient treated with radiotherapy, temozolomide or both. The TCR originated in a man younger than 45 with glioma. CDR3 sequence: CASSGAIYNSPLHF. Here the CDR3 DNA reads TGCGCCAGCAGCGGGGCCATTTATAATTCACCCCTCCACTTT. The whole variable domain, remainder taken from reference TRBV5-1 and TRBJ1-6, is KAGVTQTPRYLIKTRGQQVTLSCSPISGHRSVSWYQQTPGQGLQFLFEYFSETQRNKGNFPGRFSGRQFSNSRSEMNVSTLELGDSALYLCASSGAIYNSPLHFGNGTRLTVT.